These 26 T cell receptor beta chains came from one sample sequenced in a study of blood T cell repertoires in COVID-19. The data were produced by immunoSEQ multiplex PCR, yet TCRdb's version contains in-frame clones alone and is incomplete. Seen here are fewer than 200,000 clones, roughly 86% observed once, and the top ten hold roughly 2.4%. Sequencing input: peripheral blood. The receptors stem from a woman aged 80 or over with COVID-19, enrolled during active disease.

The chain joins TRBV11-2 to TRBJ2-1; perhaps TRBD1 as D (6 bases). Looked up from germline, CDR1 is SGHAT and CDR2 is FQNNGV. The CDR3 runs 16 residues. V lost 5 bases, J lost 11 bases, and 25 bases lay in between. CDR3 region: CASSLMDSLWVGKQFF. In DNA, the CDR3 is TGTGCCAGCAGCCTCATGGACAGTTTATGGGTGGGCAAGCAGTTCTTC.

This chain connects TRBV12-3 or TRBV12-4 to TRBJ1-1; 7 bases are shared with TRBD1. This CDR3 is 13 amino acids long. The ends lost 8 bases at V and 4 bases at J; junction bases unmatched: 7. CDR3 protein: CASQFTGVTEAFF. The DNA for the CDR3 is TGTGCCAGCCAATTTACAGGGGTCACTGAAGCTTTCTTT.

The count of this clone is one. The chain links TRBV3-1 (or the pseudogene TRBV3-2) to TRBJ1-5; D gene uncertain. The CDR3 is made up of 12 amino acids. The germline CDR1 and CDR2 sequences are LGHDT and YNNKEL (reference sequence). V was shortened by 6 bases and J by 0 bases, with 3 bases between the two germline ends. CDR3 bases: TGTGCCAGCAGACATAGCAATCAGCCCCAGCATTTT. Its protein product is CASRHSNQPQHF.

The V call is TRBV15, the J call TRBJ1-2; no reliable D call. CDR3 size: 15 residues. V dropped 0 bases and J dropped 4 bases, with 12 bases sitting between them. The germline gives CDR1 LNHNV, CDR2 YYDKDF (reference sequence). The CDR3 sequence is CATSRDPQISYGYTF. CDR3 bases: TGTGCCACCAGCAGAGACCCTCAGATTTCCTATGGCTACACCTTC.

This clone showed up just once. Other DNA sequences within the sample encode an identical CDR3. The rearrangement links TRBV29-1 to TRBJ1-5; the D is unclear. V was cut by 4 bases and J by 3 bases, with 10 bases left in between. Germline V gives CDR1 SQVTM, CDR2 ANQGSEA. The CDR3 contains 13 residues. The CDR3 DNA sequence: TGCAGCGTTGCGTTGGGCGTCAATCAGCCCCAGCATTTT. Protein: CSVALGVNQPQHF.

The rearrangement links TRBV29-1 to TRBJ1-6; maybe TRBD1 (6 bases). V gave up 6 bases and J gave up 7 bases, with 13 bases separating them. Germline V gene lookup returns CDR1 SQVTM and CDR2 ANQGSEA. The CDR3 is made up of 13 amino acids. The CDR3 spells CSVVRTDNSPLHF. CDR3 in DNA: TGCAGCGTGGTCCGGACAGACAATTCACCCCTCCACTTT.

The rearrangement joins TRBV4-1 to TRBJ1-5; 7 nucleotides agree with TRBD1. V lost 1 base, J lost 2 bases, and 8 bases stayed unmatched. CDR1 is MGHRA, CDR2 YSYEKL, per germline. The CDR3 length is 17 residues. CDR3 residues: CASSQADRASGNQPQHF. CDR3 DNA: TGCGCCAGCAGCCAAGCTGACAGGGCCTCGGGCAATCAGCCCCAGCATTTT.

The chain is built from TRBV4-1 and TRBJ1-5; D is unresolved. CDR1 and CDR2 (germline): MGHRA, YSYEKL. CDR3 size: 13 residues. Trimming stripped 1 base from V and 7 bases from J, with 8 bases between. DNA for the CDR3: TGCGCCAGCAGCCAAGGAGGGCACCAGCCCCAGCATTTT. This translates into CASSQGGHQPQHF.

This clone was detected only a few times. This rearrangement joins TRBV7-8 to TRBJ2-7; 9 nucleotides agree with TRBD1. From germline, CDR1 is SGHVS and CDR2 FQNEAQ. V lost 3 bases to trimming and J lost 3 bases; unmatched junction nucleotides: 3. This CDR3 spans 14 amino acids. CDR3 sequence (DNA): TGTGCCAGCAGCTTCCGGGACAGGGACTACGAGCAGTACTTC. Encoded protein: CASSFRDRDYEQYF.

The V and J genes are TRBV7-8 and TRBJ2-7; perhaps TRBD2 as D (6 bases). The ends were cut back, 2 bases at V and 5 bases at J, with 13 bases in the middle. This CDR3 region has 14 residues. Germline V gives CDR1 SGHVS, CDR2 FQNEAQ. The CDR3 DNA reads as TGTGCCAGCAGCTTAACGGAGGGTGGCCACGAGCAGTACTTC. Encoded protein: CASSLTEGGHEQYF.

V usage is TRBV2 and J usage is TRBJ1-2, with 7 bases aligning to TRBD1. The CDR3 runs 12 residues. Trimming removed 6 bases from V and 8 bases from J; junction bases left unmatched: 6. The germline CDR1 and CDR2 sequences are SNHLY and FYNNEI. CDR3 sequence: CASREDRRGYTF. In DNA, the CDR3 is TGTGCCAGCAGGGAGGACAGGAGGGGCTACACCTTC.

This chain connects TRBV12-3 or TRBV12-4 to TRBJ1-4; D ambiguous. The V and J ends lost 5 bases and 0 bases respectively, with 4 bases between them. The CDR3 covers 13 residues. CDR3 nucleotide sequence: TGTGCCAGCAGTCCATCAACTAATGAAAAACTGTTTTTT. Protein product: CASSPSTNEKLFF.

The V and J genes are TRBV19 and TRBJ2-5; a possible D gene is TRBD2 (7 bases). The germline V gene has CDR1 LNHDA and CDR2 SQIVND (reference sequence). The CDR3 length is 13 residues. V dropped 5 bases and J dropped 4 bases, with 11 bases sitting between them. CDR3 in DNA: TGTGCCAGTAGTGGCGGGGGCGCAGAGACCCAGTACTTC. Its translation: CASSGGGAETQYF.

The gene calls are TRBV3-1 (or the pseudogene TRBV3-2) and TRBJ2-6; TRBD1 matches 7 bases. There are 16 residues in the CDR3. The V and J ends lost 5 bases and 2 bases, in that order; junction bases with no gene match: 6. CDR1 LGHDT and CDR2 YNNKEL come from the germline V gene (reference sequence). The CDR3 spells CASSVRGTAGANVLTF. In DNA form, the CDR3 reads TGTGCCAGCAGCGTAAGGGGGACAGCTGGGGCCAACGTCCTGACTTTC.

The chain links TRBV6-2 or TRBV6-3 to TRBJ2-7; a possible D gene is TRBD2 (6 bases). Germline-derived CDR1 and CDR2 are MNHEY and SVGEGT. Deletions cut 5 bases from V and 3 bases from J, with 8 bases between. The CDR3 is 12 amino acids. The CDR3 sequence: CASSGTYYEQYF. CDR3 in DNA: TGTGCCAGCAGTGGGACTTACTACGAGCAGTACTTC.

As DNA, the CDR3 is TGTGCCAGCAACCCGATAAGCGGCTATGGCTACACCTTC. Amino acids: CASNPISGYGYTF. The gene calls are TRBV6-2 or TRBV6-3 and TRBJ1-2; D unresolved. V was clipped by 7 bases and J by 4 bases, with 13 bases between them. The CDR3 sequence is 13 residues long. Germline-derived CDR1 and CDR2 are MNHEY and SVGEGT.

The chain is built from TRBV18 and TRBJ2-1; 8 bases are shared with TRBD2. The CDR3 spans 16 residues. J was trimmed by 2 bases and V by 3 bases; bases with no gene match: 6. Per the germline V gene, CDR1 is KGHSH and CDR2 is LQKENI. The DNA for the CDR3 is TGTGCCAGCTCACCGCCGAGCGGGGGAGCCTACAATGAGCAGTTCTTC. As protein: CASSPPSGGAYNEQFF.

The chain carries TRBV28 and TRBJ2-3, with 14 nucleotides matching TRBD2. This CDR3 spans 16 amino acids. V lost 8 bases, J lost 0 bases, and 4 bases stayed unmatched. Per germline, CDR1 MDHEN and CDR2 SYDVKM. CDR3 bases: TGTGCCAGCGGGACTAGCGGGAGAGCTAGCACAGATACGCAGTATTTT. This encodes CASGTSGRASTDTQYF.

The V and J genes are TRBV28 and TRBJ2-2; tentative D call: TRBD2 (5 bases). The CDR3 has 16 amino acids. CDR1 MDHEN and CDR2 SYDVKM come from the germline V gene. Trimming removed 6 bases at V and 1 base at J, with 15 bases between. The CDR3 DNA reads as TGTGCCAGCAGCTATGGACTGGTCGGGAACACCGGGGAGCTGTTTTTT. It encodes CASSYGLVGNTGELFF.

The chain recombines TRBV19 with TRBJ2-7; 8 nucleotides line up with TRBD1. The CDR3 contains 14 residues. The germline CDR1 and CDR2 sequences are LNHDA and SQIVND (reference sequence). Unmatched junction bases numbered 5, after V lost 5 bases and J lost 2 bases. Written as DNA, the CDR3 is TGTGCCAGTAGTGTCGACAGGGGACCCTACGAGCAGTACTTC. It encodes CASSVDRGPYEQYF. The full variable domain, with the rest looked up from reference TRBV19 and TRBJ2-7, is DGGITQSPKYLFRKEGQNVTLSCEQNLNHDAMYWYRQDPGQGLRLIYYSQIVNDFQKGDIAEGYSVSREKKESFPLTVTSAQKNPTAFYLCASSVDRGPYEQYFGPGTRLTVT.

This clone was detected once. This chain uses TRBV19 with TRBJ2-1; D unclear. V gave up 8 bases and J gave up 4 bases, with 12 bases separating them. CDR3 length equals 13 residues. Looked up from germline, CDR1 is LNHDA and CDR2 is SQIVND (reference sequence). CDR3 nucleotide sequence: TGTGCCAGTGCACGAGACTGGTACAATGAGCAGTTCTTC. Protein product: CASARDWYNEQFF.

The rearrangement joins TRBV29-1 to TRBJ1-3, with D unresolved. The CDR3 totals 13 residues. The germline V and J ends were trimmed by 7 bases and 3 bases, with 13 bases remaining between them. Germline lookup yields CDR1 SQVTM and CDR2 ANQGSEA. The CDR3 sequence is CSAFSAGGNTIYF. The CDR3 DNA reads TGCAGCGCCTTTAGCGCGGGTGGAAACACCATATATTTT.

The CDR3 spells CASSDHRNSNQPQHF. The CDR3 DNA reads TGTGCCAGCAGCGACCACAGGAATAGCAATCAGCCCCAGCATTTT. The gene calls are TRBV7-8 and TRBJ1-5; perhaps TRBD1 as D (5 bases). Germline lookup yields CDR1 SGHVS and CDR2 FQNEAQ. Trimming took off 5 bases at V and 0 bases at J, with 11 bases between the two ends. The CDR3 runs 15 residues.

This chain connects TRBV28 to TRBJ1-1; perhaps TRBD1 as D (6 bases). The CDR3 runs 14 residues. Trimming pared 7 bases from V and 4 bases from J, leaving 16 bases between. The germline CDR1 and CDR2 sequences are MDHEN and SYDVKM. The chain's CDR3 is CASNRDTLITEAFF. The CDR3 DNA follows: TGTGCCAGCAATAGGGACACCCTAATCACTGAAGCTTTCTTT.

The chain combines TRBV14 with TRBJ2-2; weak D call: TRBD2 (5 bases). There are 14 residues in the CDR3. Trimming took off 2 bases at V and 6 bases at J, with 10 bases between the two ends. Per the germline V gene, CDR1 is SGHDN and CDR2 is FVKESK. The CDR3 is CASSQLSGSGELFF. In DNA form, the CDR3 reads TGTGCCAGCAGCCAACTAAGCGGATCCGGGGAGCTGTTTTTT. Supplemented by reference TRBV14 and TRBJ2-2, the full variable domain reads EAGVTQFPSHSVIEKGQTVTLRCDPISGHDNLYWYRRVMGKEIKFLLHFVKESKQDESGMPNNRFLAERTGGTYSTLKVQPAELEDSGVYFCASSQLSGSGELFFGEGSRLTVL.

This clone has a single count. The CDR3 DNA reads TGTGCCAGCAGCACGCCCGGGACTAGCGGGAGAGACTACAATGAGCAGTTCTTC. It encodes CASSTPGTSGRDYNEQFF. The chain is built from TRBV5-4 and TRBJ2-1; 14 bases line up with TRBD2. The CDR3 runs to 18 residues. Germline values: CDR1 SGHNT, CDR2 YYREEE (reference sequence). J lost 3 bases, V lost 4 bases, and 9 bases had no gene match. The full variable domain, with the rest looked up from reference TRBV5-4 and TRBJ2-1, is ETGVTQSPTHLIKTRGQQVTLRCSSQSGHNTVSWYQQALGQGPQFIFQYYREEENGRGNFPPRFSGLQFPNYSSELNVNALELDDSALYLCASSTPGTSGRDYNEQFFGPGTRLTVL.